This T cell receptor (beta chain) was found in a study of neurological immune-mediated disorders. Study-wide findings and caveats: Subjects shared no identical expanded-clone CDR3 amino acid sequences, suggesting private TCR-beta repertoires in all groups.

Time point denoted: longitudinal time-point 3. PBMCs stored at -80 C, numbering 2 million, were the origin of the unsorted libraries. The making of cDNA relied on 5'RACE with 10-nucleotide random UMIs. Each CDR3 protein gets one entry after TCRdb re-called the 5' RACE reads with MiXCR. There are 53,000 or so distinct CDR3 sequences in the sample; more than 7% occur only once, and 1.5% to 2% lies in the top ten. In this sample, this clonotype turned up many times. Its antigen is unidentified. The sequencing input was PBMCs. This clonotype was sampled from a woman aged 35 to 49 in good health.

CDR3 nucleotide sequence: TGTGCCAGCAGCGTCTGGACAGGGAACACTGAAGCTTTCTTT. It codes for CASSVWTGNTEAFF. The genes are TRBV7-2 and TRBJ1-1; TRBD1 matches at 7 bases. Germline trimming cut 5 bases from V and 1 base from J; bases unmatched to any gene: 4. Germline V CDR1 and CDR2: SGHTA, FQGNSA. The length of the CDR3 is 14 residues. Complete variable domain (other parts from reference TRBV7-2 and TRBJ1-1): GAGVSQSPSNKVTEKGKDVELRCDPISGHTALYWYRQSLGQGLEFLIYFQGNSAPDKSGLPSDRFSAERTGGSVSTLTIQRTQQEDSAVYLCASSVWTGNTEAFFGQGTRLTVV.